This record concerns one T cell receptor beta chain sequence. The method was immunoSEQ multiplex PCR; TCRdb's version includes in-frame clones alone and lacks a portion of them. The sample lists over 150,000 clones, over 60% seen once, with under 2% in the top ten. The entry originates in a study of blood T cell repertoires in COVID-19. Background on the study: The analysed material was cDNA or gDNA that came from T cells, B-cell-depleted T cells, or PBMCs.

This CDR3 is built from 19 residues. Germline-derived CDR1 and CDR2 are MDHEN and SYDVKM. V was pared by 3 bases and J by 0 bases, with 16 bases of the junction left unmatched. Sequencing was done on a sample of peripheral blood. The TCR sequence derives from an elderly man with acute or convalescent COVID-19. The V call is TRBV28, the J call TRBJ2-7, with 8 bases lining up with TRBD2. The chain's CDR3 is CASSFTGRNGRGSSYEQYV. Written as DNA, the CDR3 is TGTGCCAGCAGTTTTACGGGGAGGAACGGGAGGGGGAGCTCCTACGAGCAGTACGTC.